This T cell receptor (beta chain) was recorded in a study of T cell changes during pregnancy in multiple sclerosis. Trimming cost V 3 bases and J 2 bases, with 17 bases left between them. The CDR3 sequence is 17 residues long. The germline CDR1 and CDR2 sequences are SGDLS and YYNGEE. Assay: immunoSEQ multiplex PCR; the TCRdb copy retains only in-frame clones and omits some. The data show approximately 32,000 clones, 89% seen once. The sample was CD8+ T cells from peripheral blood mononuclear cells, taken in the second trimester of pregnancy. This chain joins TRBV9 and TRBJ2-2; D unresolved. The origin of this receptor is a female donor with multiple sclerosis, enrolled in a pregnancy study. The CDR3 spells CASSETQELTNTGELFF. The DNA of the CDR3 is TGTGCCAGCAGCGAAACCCAAGAATTGACTAACACCGGGGAGCTGTTTTTT.